Below are 16 T cell receptor beta chains sequenced from a single sample in a study of metastatic and nonmetastatic thyroid tumors. TCRdb re-called the PCR reads through MiXCR. This sample carries about 16,000 clones, about 31% of them seen once, and the ten largest clones take roughly a tenth. The entire patient cohort was treatment-naive prior to thyroid surgery. Sequencing was carried out using blood. These receptors were obtained from a female donor with papillary thyroid cancer or a benign thyroid nodule (not recorded which). Some clones in this sample may be carry-over from other donors' samples.

The chain uses TRBV20-1 and TRBJ2-1; weak D call: TRBD2 (6 bases). The V end lost 2 bases, the J end lost 7 bases, and 18 bases lay between the germline ends. Germline lookup yields CDR1 DFQATT and CDR2 SNEGSKA (reference sequence). This CDR3 has 15 amino acids. Here the CDR3 DNA reads TGCAGTGCTAGACCTGACGCCCTGGAGGGGAATGAGCAGTTCTTC. Translated: CSARPDALEGNEQFF.

Comments on this clone: Germline is not matched at one junction end, which may reflect a read error. This sequence joins TRBV6-1 and TRBJ1-1, with D tentatively TRBD1 (5 bases). The CDR3 runs 12 residues. Per the germline V gene, CDR1 is MNHNS and CDR2 is SASEGT. The CDR3 coding sequence is TGTGCCATCAGTAATGACTCAGGGGAAGCTTTCTTT. It specifies CAISNDSGEAFF.

The rearrangement joins TRBV30 to TRBJ1-3, with TRBD1 as a possible D gene (6 bases). CDR3 length equals 14 residues. Between the trimmed V and J ends, which lost 5 bases and 0 bases, there was a span of 11 bases. Germline CDR1 and CDR2: GTSNPN and SVGIG (reference sequence). CDR3 in DNA: TGTGCCTGGCAGGGGCCGAGCTCTGGAAACACCATATATTTT. This translates into CAWQGPSSGNTIYF.

A word on this clone: A junction boundary mismatches the germline segment, possibly from a read error. The chain joins TRBV7-2 to TRBJ2-4, with D possibly being TRBD1 (6 bases). Germline CDR1 SGHTA, CDR2 FQGNSA. The CDR3 has 16 residues. The CDR3 nucleotides read TGCGCCAGCAGCTTAGAAGGACAGAGGAACAAAAACATTCAGTACTTC. Translating it yields CASSLEGQRNKNIQYF.

This clone was detected ten times or more. The chain recombines TRBV15 with TRBJ1-4; 9 bases fit TRBD1. The CDR3 runs to 14 residues. The V segment lost 4 bases and the J segment 8 bases; nucleotides outside the gene matches: 5. CDR1 LNHNV and CDR2 YYDKDF come from the germline V gene (reference sequence). The CDR3 DNA is TGTGCCACCAGCACGGGACAGGGAAGAGAAAAACTGTTTTTT. Its protein product is CATSTGQGREKLFF.

This clone was observed many times. V gene TRBV4-3 combines with J gene TRBJ1-2; TRBD1 matches 7 bases. V gave up 0 bases and J gave up 2 bases; unmatched junction bases: 12. The length of the CDR3 is 18 residues. Germline CDR1 LGHNA, CDR2 YSLEER. The CDR3 loop is CASSQDRLTGIMNYGYTF. DNA for the CDR3: TGCGCCAGCAGCCAAGATCGGTTGACAGGGATAATGAACTATGGCTACACCTTC.

The V call is TRBV20-1, the J call TRBJ2-1; 9 nucleotides agree with TRBD1. Per the germline V gene, CDR1 is DFQATT and CDR2 is SNEGSKA (reference sequence). This CDR3 comprises 17 residues. J gave up 4 bases and V 4 bases, and 14 bases lay outside the gene matches. The CDR3 nucleotides read TGCAGTGCTAAGAAGCTTTACCGGGACAGGGAATACAATGAGCAGTTCTTC. This sequence encodes CSAKKLYRDREYNEQFF.

By share, this clone ranks as medium-sized. The chain uses TRBV2 and TRBJ2-2, with 8 nucleotides matching TRBD2. CDR1 and CDR2 (germline): SNHLY, FYNNEI. V lost 5 bases, J lost 1 base, and 9 bases stayed unmatched. This CDR3 is built from 17 residues. CDR3 nucleotide sequence: TGTGCCAGCAGTCGGACTACCGGGACTAGGAACACCGGGGAGCTGTTTTTT. It codes for CASSRTTGTRNTGELFF.

By share, this clone counts as medium-sized. The chain is built from TRBV19 and TRBJ2-3, with 8 bases identical to TRBD1. Germline V gene lookup returns CDR1 LNHDA and CDR2 SQIVND (reference sequence). V gave up 5 bases and J gave up 1 base; unmatched junction bases: 5. This CDR3 comprises 15 residues. CDR3 protein: CASSSYRGGTDTQYF. The CDR3 DNA is TGTGCCAGTAGTTCTTACAGGGGGGGCACAGATACGCAGTATTTT.

This chain connects TRBV11-1 to TRBJ2-2, with 9 bases matching TRBD2. The CDR3 has 19 residues. With 8 bases clipped from V and 2 bases from J, the junction kept 18 bases outside the gene matches. Germline V gene sequence: CDR1 SGHAT, CDR2 FQDESV (reference sequence). The CDR3 region is CASEPSGISTTYNTGELFF. In DNA form, the CDR3 reads TGTGCCAGCGAACCTAGCGGGATCTCGACTACCTACAACACCGGGGAGCTGTTTTTT.

This clone was detected only a few times. V is TRBV6-2 or TRBV6-3 and J is TRBJ1-2; TRBD1 agrees at 9 bases. This CDR3 spans 16 amino acids. The ends lost 6 bases at V and 6 bases at J; junction bases unmatched: 14. The germline CDR1 and CDR2 sequences are MNHEY and SVGEGT. The CDR3 bases are TGTGCCAGCAGCCGAAGCGGGGACAGGGACGTAGATGGCTACACCTTC. Protein sequence: CASSRSGDRDVDGYTF.

The sample holds a few counts of this clone. The rearrangement links TRBV6-1 to TRBJ2-7; possibly TRBD2 for D (5 bases). V lost 4 bases, J lost 7 bases, and 14 bases lay in between. CDR1 and CDR2 (germline): MNHNS, SASEGT. The CDR3 has 13 residues. The CDR3 coding sequence is TGTGCCAGCAGTGGGAGACACACGGGGGAGCAGTACTTC. Its translation is CASSGRHTGEQYF.

This clone was counted at least ten times. This chain links TRBV18 with TRBJ2-3; TRBD2 matches at 10 bases. There are 19 residues in the CDR3. Germline CDR1 is KGHSH and CDR2 is LQKENI. The trim removed 0 bases at V and 5 bases at J, leaving 14 bases unmatched. The DNA for the CDR3 is TGTGCCAGCTCACCACCGGTCCGAAGCGGGGGGGCAGCATTAGATACGCAGTATTTT. Amino acid sequence: CASSPPVRSGGAALDTQYF.

The gene calls are TRBV30 and TRBJ1-5; D is undetermined. This CDR3 has 12 amino acids. V dropped 1 base and J dropped 7 bases, with 8 bases sitting between them. Per the germline V gene, CDR1 is GTSNPN and CDR2 is SVGIG (reference sequence). The chain's CDR3 is CAWSEWGQPQHF. In nucleotides, the CDR3 is TGTGCCTGGAGTGAATGGGGACAGCCCCAGCATTTT.

About this clone: Sequence at one end of the junction differs from germline and may be a read error. The chain employs TRBV7-6 and TRBJ2-1; D uncertain. This CDR3 has 19 residues. CDR1 and CDR2 from the germline V gene are SGHVS and FNYEAQ. The CDR3 DNA reads as TGTGCTAGCAGCTTACAGATTAATGTGGCTTCGTCGAATTACAATGAGCAGTTCTTC. Residues: CASSLQINVASSNYNEQFF.

The rearrangement uses TRBV25-1 and TRBJ2-7, with 12 bases matching TRBD2. Germline V CDR1 and CDR2: MGHDK, SYGVNS. V lost 4 bases, J lost 3 bases, and 7 bases stayed unmatched. This CDR3 has 16 amino acids. CDR3 nucleotide sequence: TGTGCCAGCAGTGCCCGACTAGCGGGAGACCTCTACGAGCAGTACTTC. Translated, it gives CASSARLAGDLYEQYF.